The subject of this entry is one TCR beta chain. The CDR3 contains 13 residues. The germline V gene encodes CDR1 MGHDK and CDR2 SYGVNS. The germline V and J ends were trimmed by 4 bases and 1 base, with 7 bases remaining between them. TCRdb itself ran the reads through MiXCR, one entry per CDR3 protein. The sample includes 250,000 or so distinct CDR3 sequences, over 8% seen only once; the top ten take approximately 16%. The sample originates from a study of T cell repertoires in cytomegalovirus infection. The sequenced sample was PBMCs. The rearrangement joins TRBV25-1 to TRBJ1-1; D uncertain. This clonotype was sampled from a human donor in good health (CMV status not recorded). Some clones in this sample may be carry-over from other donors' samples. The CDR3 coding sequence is TGTGCCAGCAGTGCGAATGAGAACACTGAAGCTTTCTTT. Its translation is CASSANENTEAFF.